These 11 T cell receptor beta chains share one sample of origin, sequenced in a study of blood T cell repertoires in COVID-19 (dated by TCRdb to the early 2020s). The library was built by means of the immunoSEQ multiplex PCR assay. In its TCRdb copy, this immuneACCESS table keeps in-frame sequences only and misses some clones. Where compared with another copy, unresolved V genes explain less than half of these, and the others have no known cause. In all, the sample holds fewer than 250,000 clones, and approximately 88% of those were seen once. The leading ten clones occupy 2% to 3% of the sample. Sequencing was performed on PBMCs or T cells enriched from blood (not recorded which). The source is a woman in her 30s with acute COVID-19.

The genes are TRBV5-1 and TRBJ2-2; TRBD1 is a possible D gene (5 bases). The CDR3 consists of 16 residues. Germline V gene data show CDR1 as SGHRS and CDR2 as YFSETQ. The V gene lost 4 bases and the J gene lost 0 bases, with 13 bases spanning the gap. CDR3 residues: CASSVLPTANTGELFF. The CDR3 DNA is TGCGCCAGCAGCGTCCTTCCGACAGCGAACACCGGGGAGCTGTTTTTT.

The gene calls are TRBV10-2 and TRBJ1-1; D gene ambiguous. V lost 2 bases, J lost 1 base, and 5 bases lay in between. Looked up from germline, CDR1 is WSHSY and CDR2 is SAAADI. The CDR3 is 13 amino acids. The CDR3 is CASSEIRNTEAFF. The CDR3 coding sequence is TGCGCCAGCAGTGAGATCCGGAACACTGAAGCTTTCTTT.

The rearrangement joins TRBV4-1 to TRBJ2-2, with D possibly matching TRBD2 (5 bases). The CDR3 has 18 residues. Trimming took off 1 base at V and 6 bases at J, with 21 bases between the two ends. Germline-derived CDR1 and CDR2 are MGHRA and YSYEKL. CDR3 DNA sequence: TGCGCCAGCAGCCAAGTTGGGGTCTTCGGGGTCCGATCCGGGGAGCTGTTTTTT. Translating gives CASSQVGVFGVRSGELFF.

The CDR3: CASSRRTEKHEQYF. CDR3 coding DNA: TGCGCCAGCAGCAGAAGGACAGAGAAACACGAGCAGTACTTC. This sequence joins TRBV5-1 and TRBJ2-7, with a weak D call TRBD1 (6 bases). Germline V gene data show CDR1 as SGHRS and CDR2 as YFSETQ. This CDR3 is 14 amino acids long. The ends were cut back, 4 bases at V and 5 bases at J, with 16 bases in the middle. Drawing the rest from reference TRBV5-1 and TRBJ2-7, the complete variable domain is KAGVTQTPRYLIKTRGQQVTLSCSPISGHRSVSWYQQTPGQGLQFLFEYFSETQRNKGNFPGRFSGRQFSNSRSEMNVSTLELGDSALYLCASSRRTEKHEQYFGPGTRLTVT.

The V gene is TRBV5-6, the J gene TRBJ2-1, with D possibly TRBD1 on 6 matching bases. Trimming left V 2 bases short and J 7 bases short, with 28 bases between. Per germline, CDR1 SGHDT and CDR2 YYEEEE. CDR3 length equals 19 residues. CDR3 sequence (DNA): TGTGCCAGCAGCTTCAGTCAATGGACAGTAGGTAACTTCTATAATGAGCAGTTCTTC. Translating gives CASSFSQWTVGNFYNEQFF.

The rearrangement uses TRBV3-1 (or the pseudogene TRBV3-2) and TRBJ1-1; tentative D call: TRBD1 (6 bases). Germline V gene sequence: CDR1 LGHDT, CDR2 YNNKEL (reference sequence). CDR3 size: 15 residues. V was shortened by 2 bases and J by 4 bases, with 14 bases between the two germline ends. CDR3 amino acids: CASSQLGAAGTEAFF. The CDR3 DNA follows: TGTGCCAGCAGCCAACTGGGGGCTGCGGGCACTGAAGCTTTCTTT.

The rearrangement links TRBV7-2 to TRBJ1-5; D perhaps matches TRBD1 (5 bases). The CDR3 covers 16 residues. V lost 5 bases and J lost 4, with 18 bases in between. Germline-derived CDR1 and CDR2 are SGHTA and FQGNSA. CDR3 coding DNA: TGTGCCAGCAGCCCCAGGGATCCCGGAGAGAATCAGCCCCAGCATTTT. As protein: CASSPRDPGENQPQHF.

V gene TRBV19 combines with J gene TRBJ1-5; a possible D gene is TRBD1 (5 bases). The CDR3 has 16 amino acids. Trimming left V 0 bases short and J 6 bases short, with 15 bases between. Per the germline V gene, CDR1 is LNHDA and CDR2 is SQIVND (reference sequence). The DNA of the CDR3 is TGTGCCAGTAGTATAGATCGGATTCTCCAGGGTCAGCCCCAGCATTTT. Its protein is CASSIDRILQGQPQHF.

The genes are TRBV5-4 and TRBJ1-1; 7 bases line up with TRBD1. Germline CDR1 and CDR2: SGHNT and YYREEE (reference sequence). CDR3 length: 15 residues. After removal of 5 bases from V and 0 bases from J, the junction contained 7 bases not matched to a gene. The DNA for the CDR3 is TGTGCCAGCAGTAGACAGGGCCCAATGAACACTGAAGCTTTCTTT. As protein: CASSRQGPMNTEAFF.

Turning to this clone: Other nucleotide sequences from this sample produce the same CDR3. The V and J genes are TRBV5-1 and TRBJ1-5; D unresolved. CDR3 length: 15 amino acids. Trimming took 0 bases from V and 1 from J, leaving 8 bases between them. Germline V gene lookup returns CDR1 SGHRS and CDR2 YFSETQ. The CDR3 is CASSLVSGSNQPQHF. CDR3 coding DNA: TGCGCCAGCAGCTTGGTTTCCGGGAGCAATCAGCCCCAGCATTTT.

The gene calls are TRBV14 and TRBJ1-2; 12 bases fit TRBD1. The CDR3 has 14 amino acids. Germline loops: CDR1 SGHDN, CDR2 FVKESK. The ends lost 3 bases at V and 8 bases at J; junction bases unmatched: 4. CDR3 DNA: TGTGCCAGCAGCCAGGCCGGGACAGGGGGCGGCTACACCTTC. Protein sequence: CASSQAGTGGGYTF.